The 20 T cell receptor beta chains below come from one sample, sequenced in a study of shared clonotypes between healthy human individuals. Libraries were prepared by immunoSEQ multiplex PCR; TCRdb keeps only in-frame clonotypes and omits some of them. The data show approximately 1,500,000 clones, approximately 96% seen once. Sequenced material: naive CD4+ T cells sorted from blood. Subset in this sample: CD45RA+ positively selected. These receptors were obtained from a man younger than 45 in good health.

The V and J genes are TRBV5-8 and TRBJ1-2; D might be TRBD1 (5 bases). Germline V CDR1 and CDR2: SGHTS, YDEGEE. The CDR3 contains 16 residues. V lost 9 bases to trimming and J lost 4 bases, with 25 bases between them. CDR3 protein: CAIPQWSAGSGYGYTF. The CDR3 DNA reads TGTGCCATTCCCCAATGGTCAGCAGGGAGCGGCTATGGCTACACCTTC.

This chain connects TRBV6-5 to TRBJ2-5; tentative D call: TRBD1 (5 bases). The CDR3 length is 13 residues. Germline V gene lookup returns CDR1 MNHEY and CDR2 SVGAGI. The V gene lost 5 bases and the J gene lost 8 bases, with 15 bases spanning the gap. This chain's CDR3 is CASSPTASETQYF. The CDR3 region has the DNA TGTGCCAGCAGTCCGACAGCATCAGAAACCCAGTACTTC.

V gene TRBV7-2 combines with J gene TRBJ2-7; D may be TRBD1 (6 bases). Germline V lookup: CDR1 SGHTA, CDR2 FQGNSA. V lost 2 bases, J lost 3 bases, and 14 bases lay in between. The CDR3 runs to 15 residues. Written as DNA, the CDR3 is TGTGCCAGCAGCTTAAGGGCAGGGGAAAACTACGAGCAGTACTTC. Its translation: CASSLRAGENYEQYF. The variable domain in full, with the rest retrieved from reference TRBV7-2 and TRBJ2-7, is GAGVSQSPSNKVTEKGKDVELRCDPISGHTALYWYRQSLGQGLEFLIYFQGNSAPDKSGLPSDRFSAERTGGSVSTLTIQRTQQEDSAVYLCASSLRAGENYEQYFGPGTRLTVT.

Comments on this clone: Different DNA sequences within this sample yield the same CDR3. The chain is built from TRBV7-2 and TRBJ2-1; the D is unclear. The V gene's germline CDR1 is SGHTA and CDR2 FQGNSA. The length of the CDR3 is 12 residues. V lost 1 base, J lost 7 bases, and 5 bases lay in between. The CDR3 bases are TGTGCCAGCAGCTTAGTGGGGAATGAGCAGTTCTTC. Translation: CASSLVGNEQFF.

The V and J genes are TRBV7-3 and TRBJ1-5; D gene unclear. The germline CDR1 and CDR2 sequences are SGHTA and FQGTGA. V was shortened by 3 bases and J by 5 bases, with 8 bases between the two germline ends. The CDR3 spans 13 residues. In DNA form, the CDR3 reads TGTGCCAGCAGCTTCCAGAGGGATCAGCCCCAGCATTTT. Translation gives CASSFQRDQPQHF.

This sequence joins TRBV5-6 and TRBJ1-2; tentatively, D is TRBD1 (5 bases). CDR1 and CDR2 (germline): SGHDT, YYEEEE. V was cut by 0 bases and J by 4 bases, with 10 bases left in between. The CDR3 consists of 14 residues. The CDR3 DNA reads as TGTGCCAGCAGCTTGGAGGGGATAGGCTATGGCTACACCTTC. Translated, it gives CASSLEGIGYGYTF. The whole variable domain, filled in from reference TRBV5-6 and TRBJ1-2, reads DAGVTQSPTHLIKTRGQQVTLRCSPKSGHDTVSWYQQALGQGPQFIFQYYEEEERQRGNFPDRFSGHQFPNYSSELNVNALLLGDSALYLCASSLEGIGYGYTFGSGTRLTVV.

As regards this clone: The identical CDR3 is also encoded by other nucleotide sequences in the sample. The chain employs TRBV18 and TRBJ2-7, with 7 bases matching TRBD2. Germline assignment: CDR1 KGHSH and CDR2 LQKENI. The CDR3 is 13 residues long. The junction had 2 bases not matched to a gene; V was cut back by 3 bases and J by 3 bases. The CDR3: CASSPPSGYEQYF. CDR3 coding DNA: TGTGCCAGCTCACCTCCTAGCGGCTACGAGCAGTACTTC.

This clone was seen just once. The J gene is TRBJ1-4, the V gene TRBV19; D is undetermined. The germline V gene encodes CDR1 LNHDA and CDR2 SQIVND (reference sequence). The CDR3 length is 13 residues. V lost 9 bases and J lost 8, with 16 bases in between. The CDR3 bases are TGTGCCAGCCGTGAGGGAGTTTGGGAAAAACTGTTTTTT. Translation gives CASREGVWEKLFF.

J is TRBJ2-7 and V is TRBV6-1; 7 nucleotides align to TRBD1. From germline, CDR1 is MNHNS and CDR2 SASEGT. After removal of 6 bases from V and 0 bases from J, the junction contained 8 bases not matched to a gene. This CDR3 comprises 15 residues. The CDR3 is CASSYRGSFSYEQYF. The CDR3, as DNA: TGTGCCAGCAGCTACAGGGGTTCCTTCTCCTACGAGCAGTACTTC.

The chain carries TRBV7-8 and TRBJ1-3, with D perhaps matching TRBD1 (6 bases). CDR1 is SGHVS and CDR2 is FQNEAQ in the germline V gene. The CDR3 covers 14 residues. Trimming took 5 bases from V and 0 from J, leaving 8 bases between them. The CDR3 sequence is CASSTGSSGNTIYF. DNA for the CDR3: TGTGCCAGCAGCACAGGGAGCTCTGGAAACACCATATATTTT.

This chain connects TRBV5-4 to TRBJ2-7; no firm D call. Trimming shortened V by 0 bases and J by 5 bases, and 12 bases separated the two germline ends. The CDR3 contains 14 residues. The germline gives CDR1 SGHNT, CDR2 YYREEE (reference sequence). The chain's CDR3 is CASSLDHLGDEQYF. Written as DNA, the CDR3 is TGTGCCAGCAGCTTGGATCACCTAGGCGACGAGCAGTACTTC.

V and J are TRBV18 and TRBJ2-1; 10 positions match TRBD1. Germline assignment: CDR1 KGHSH and CDR2 LQKENI. The CDR3 is made up of 17 amino acids. V was pared by 4 bases and J by 0 bases, with 6 bases of the junction left unmatched. CDR3 residues: CASSLRTGGASYNEQFF. The CDR3 coding sequence is TGTGCCAGCTCACTAAGGACAGGGGGTGCCTCCTACAATGAGCAGTTCTTC.

V and J are TRBV29-1 and TRBJ2-7, with 8 bases aligning to TRBD1. The CDR3 loop spans 16 amino acids. Germline CDR1 and CDR2: SQVTM and ANQGSEA. V was clipped by 1 base and J by 0 bases; unmatched bases: 8. The CDR3 here is CSVEGQTGASSYEQYF. In nucleotides, the CDR3 is TGCAGCGTTGAAGGTCAGACAGGGGCTAGCTCCTACGAGCAGTACTTC.

V gene TRBV7-2 combines with J gene TRBJ1-1; D is perhaps TRBD1 (6 bases). V was cut by 5 bases and J by 7 bases, with 17 bases left in between. Germline CDR1 SGHTA, CDR2 FQGNSA. CDR3 size: 14 residues. DNA of the CDR3: TGTGCCAGCAGCCTCCTTAGCGGGGGGCTTGAAGCTTTCTTT. It translates to CASSLLSGGLEAFF. The full variable domain, with the rest looked up from reference TRBV7-2 and TRBJ1-1, is GAGVSQSPSNKVTEKGKDVELRCDPISGHTALYWYRQSLGQGLEFLIYFQGNSAPDKSGLPSDRFSAERTGGSVSTLTIQRTQQEDSAVYLCASSLLSGGLEAFFGQGTRLTVV.

The chain couples TRBV11-2 to TRBJ1-4; a weak D match, TRBD1 (6 bases). The germline V gene encodes CDR1 SGHAT and CDR2 FQNNGV. V was pared by 4 bases and J by 7 bases, with 13 bases between. This CDR3 comprises 14 residues. The CDR3 nucleotides read TGTGCCAGCAGCTCGACGGGGGCGACTGAAAAACTGTTTTTT. Its translation: CASSSTGATEKLFF.

This clone was observed a handful of times. The chain joins TRBV28 to TRBJ2-1; possible D gene TRBD1, 6 bases. Germline-derived CDR1 and CDR2 are MDHEN and SYDVKM. CDR3 length equals 16 residues. V lost 2 bases and J lost 4, with 15 bases in between. CDR3 loop: CASSLAGTTLYNEQFF. CDR3 bases: TGTGCCAGCAGTTTAGCCGGGACAACCCTGTACAATGAGCAGTTCTTC. The entire variable domain, with the rest obtained from reference TRBV28 and TRBJ2-1, is as follows: DVKVTQSSRYLVKRTGEKVFLECVQDMDHENMFWYRQDPGLGLRLIYFSYDVKMKEKGDIPEGYSVSREKKERFSLILESASTNQTSMYLCASSLAGTTLYNEQFFGPGTRLTVL.

The chain employs TRBV7-9 and TRBJ2-5; 8 bases align to TRBD1. This CDR3 comprises 13 residues. V lost 6 bases to trimming and J lost 5 bases; unmatched junction nucleotides: 5. Germline V gene lookup returns CDR1 SEHNR and CDR2 FQNEAQ (reference sequence). CDR3 protein: CASSYSGGETQYF. CDR3 DNA: TGTGCCAGCAGTTATTCAGGGGGCGAGACCCAGTACTTC.

The V gene is TRBV20-1, the J gene TRBJ1-1; a weak D match, TRBD1 (6 bases). Germline V lookup: CDR1 DFQATT, CDR2 SNEGSKA (reference sequence). V was pared by 8 bases and J by 3 bases, with 10 bases between. The CDR3 has 11 amino acids. The CDR3 reads CSFQGYTEAFF. The CDR3 nucleotides read TGCAGTTTCCAGGGGTACACTGAAGCTTTCTTT.

This clone was seen a single time. The V and J genes are TRBV11-3 and TRBJ2-1; 8 bases are a match to TRBD1. The germline CDR1 and CDR2 sequences are SGHNT and YENEEA. The trim removed 5 bases at V and 1 base at J, leaving 7 bases unmatched. The CDR3 runs 16 residues. The CDR3 coding sequence is TGTGCCAGCAGCCACAGGGGGAGCGGATCCTACAATGAGCAGTTCTTC. It specifies CASSHRGSGSYNEQFF.

J is TRBJ2-6 and V is TRBV5-1, with D possibly being TRBD1 (5 bases). V lost 3 bases and J 0 bases, leaving 10 bases between the germline ends. The CDR3 contains 16 residues. Germline V lookup: CDR1 SGHRS, CDR2 YFSETQ. CDR3 in DNA: TGCGCCAGCAGCTCGGACACAATCTCTGGGGCCAACGTCCTGACTTTC. Translating it yields CASSSDTISGANVLTF.